This TCR beta chain stems from a study of regulatory T cells in long-lasting Graves disease. As concerns this clonotype: What it binds is unknown. A junction end diverges from the germline sequence, so it may reflect a read error.

Documented time point: persistent/refractory GD, antithyroid drugs over 5 years with positive TRAb. RNA from PBMCs was the source of the TCR library. Building the TCR beta libraries relied on iRepertoire HTBI primers, and CDR3 regions underwent Arm-PCR. TCRdb re-derived calls from the multiplex PCR reads in MiXCR, one entry per CDR3 protein. The profile shows roughly 300,000 distinct CDR3 sequences, roughly a fifth of them singletons. Study conclusions and caveats: TCR diversity was lower in persistent than newly diagnosed Graves' disease. In persistent patients, shared public clonotypes (roughly 2,800) outnumbered those in new patients (around 1,000).

The CDR3 loop spans 15 amino acids. Germline CDR1 and CDR2: LNHDA and SQIVND (reference sequence). Sample: peripheral blood mononuclear cells (PBMCs), taken when the disease was refractory, from a patient treated with antithyroid drugs. The receptor comes from a female donor with Graves disease. The gene calls are TRBV19 and TRBJ1-4; TRBD1 aligns across 7 bases. CDR3: CASSIGDRENERLFF. Written as DNA, the CDR3 is TGTGCCAGTAGTATAGGCGACAGGGAAAATGAAAGACTGTTTTTT.